Listed below are T cell receptor beta chains from one sample, sequenced in a study of cytomegalovirus exposure and HLA in healthy donors. The table came from immunoSEQ multiplex PCR; TCRdb's copy has only in-frame clones and leaves some out. The table lists some 110,000 clones, 65% to 75% of them singletons. Material: PBMCs. These receptors originate from a woman aged 45 to 65 in good health and CMV-seropositive. Each CDR3 is given with its conserved first and last residue. D genes are given only for firm matches. Size values are once, few and many counts, or a class for expanded clones, and some rows have none.

size	length	J	V	D	DNA	CDR3
once	12	TRBJ2-5	TRBV5-1	.	TGCGCCAGCATGGGCGGCGGGGAGACCCAGTACTTC	CASMGGGETQYF
.	15	TRBJ2-2	TRBV7-9	TRBD2	TGTGCCAGCAGCCCTCTTACTAGCGGCTCCGGGGAGCTGTTTTTT	CASSPLTSGSGELFF
.	15	TRBJ2-2	TRBV5-6	TRBD1	TGTGCCAGCAGCCCCGGGACAGGGAGGACCGGGGAGCTGTTTTTT	CASSPGTGRTGELFF
.	17	TRBJ2-5	TRBV9	.	TGTGCCAGCAGCGTAGTGGGCTCAGGGGAGAGCCAAGAGACCCAGTACTTC	CASSVVGSGESQETQYF
.	14	TRBJ2-7	TRBV2	TRBD2	TGTGCCAGCAGTGATCGACTAGCGGGGAGTGAGCAGTACTTC	CASSDRLAGSEQYF
few	15	TRBJ2-7	TRBV7-9	TRBD2	TGTGCCAGCAGCTCCATGACTAGCGGGGGGTCCGAGCAGTACTTC	CASSSMTSGGSEQYF
.	15	TRBJ2-3	TRBV7-2	TRBD1	TGTGCCAGCAGCTTTTTGGGACAGACCACAGATACGCAGTATTTT	CASSFLGQTTDTQYF
.	15	TRBJ2-5	TRBV6-1	TRBD1	TGTGCCAGCGCTCCGGGACAGCGCATACAAGAGACCCAGTACTTC	CASAPGQRIQETQYF
.	15	TRBJ1-1	TRBV6-1	TRBD1	TGTGCCAGCAACAGGGGTGAAACGGTGAACACTGAAGCTTTCTTT	CASNRGETVNTEAFF
.	14	TRBJ1-3	TRBV5-1	.	TGCGCCAGCAGCCCTGGACACTCTGGAAACACCATATATTTT	CASSPGHSGNTIYF
.	16	TRBJ2-5	TRBV18	TRBD2	TGTGCCAGCTCACTGACTAGCGGGGCTTCCCAAGAGACCCAGTACTTC	CASSLTSGASQETQYF
.	15	TRBJ1-5	TRBV15	TRBD1	TGTGCCACCAGCTCCGGGGACAGGGGCAATCAGCCCCAGCATTTT	CATSSGDRGNQPQHF
.	14	TRBJ1-5	TRBV28	.	TGTGCCAGCAGTTTGTCCCTCGACACCCAGCCCCAGCATTTT	CASSLSLDTQPQHF
few	12	TRBJ1-1	TRBV9	.	TGTGCCAGCAGCGCCCAATCCCGGGAGGCTTTCTTT	CASSAQSREAFF
few	14	TRBJ2-7	TRBV2	TRBD1	TGTGCCAGCAGTGAGGACAGGGGGCGGTACGAGCAGTACTTC	CASSEDRGRYEQYF
few	14	TRBJ2-7	TRBV7-2	TRBD2	TGTGCCAGCAGACCGAGGACTAGCCCGTACGAGCAGTACTTC	CASRPRTSPYEQYF
.	16	TRBJ2-7	TRBV27	.	TGTGCCAGCAGTACCCCCGGGACATTCGTCCCCTACGAGCAGTACTTC	CASSTPGTFVPYEQYF
.	16	TRBJ2-2	TRBV6-5	.	TGTGCCAGCAGTTACTCGTTACGGGGGACCACCGGGGAGCTGTTTTTT	CASSYSLRGTTGELFF
.	14	TRBJ1-2	TRBV2	.	TGTGCCAGCAGCGCCCTACAGGGAGGGAGTGGCTACACCTTC	CASSALQGGSGYTF
.	13	TRBJ2-3	TRBV2	TRBD2	TGTGCCAGCAGCGGGGGGACGACAGATACGCAGTATTTT	CASSGGTTDTQYF
.	16	TRBJ2-7	TRBV2	TRBD2	TGTGCCAGCAGTGAATTGGATCTAGCGGGGGAGGACGAGCAGTACTTC	CASSELDLAGEDEQYF
.	15	TRBJ2-1	TRBV5-4	TRBD2	TGTGCCAGCAGCCGCCCTGGCGGGGGGGCGTATGAGCAGTTCTTC	CASSRPGGGAYEQFF
.	14	TRBJ2-5	TRBV29-1	TRBD1	TGCAGCGTTAGGGGACAGGAGGGACAAGAGACCCAGTACTTC	CSVRGQEGQETQYF
.	15	TRBJ2-5	TRBV21-1	.	TGTGCCAGCGGGAGACTAGCGGGGATACAAGAGACCCAGTACTTC	CASGRLAGIQETQYF
.	14	TRBJ1-4	TRBV27	TRBD1	TGTGCCAGCAGTTCCGGGACAGTAGGTGAAAAACTGTTTTTT	CASSSGTVGEKLFF
.	13	TRBJ1-1	TRBV7-8	.	TGTGCCAGCAGCTTACGGGGGGGCACTGAAGCTTTCTTT	CASSLRGGTEAFF
.	14	TRBJ1-1	TRBV6-1	.	TGTGCCAGCAGGCCCCAGGGTGGGTCTCTCCTAGCTTTCTTT	CASRPQGGSLLAFF
.	15	TRBJ2-6	TRBV7-6	TRBD1	TGTGCCAGCAGCTCACAGGGGGCTGGGGCCAACGTCCTGACTTTC	CASSSQGAGANVLTF
.	11	TRBJ2-7	TRBV9	.	TGTGCCAGCAGCGTAGGCGACGAGCAGTACTTC	CASSVGDEQYF
.	18	TRBJ2-2	TRBV4-2	.	TGTGCCAGCAGCCAAGAATGGCCGGTCGGCAGGGGGGCCGGGGAGCTGTTTTTT	CASSQEWPVGRGAGELFF
.	14	TRBJ1-2	TRBV15	TRBD1	TGTGCCACCAGCATACGACAGGGAAGGTATGGCTACACCTTC	CATSIRQGRYGYTF